The rows below give T cell receptor beta chains drawn from one sample of a study of cytomegalovirus exposure and HLA in healthy donors. TCRdb's copy holds only in-frame clones and misses some; the assay was immunoSEQ multiplex PCR. The sample lists hundreds of thousands of clones, 60% to 80% occurring once. The sample comprised PBMCs. These receptors were obtained from a woman aged 25 to 39 in good health and CMV-seronegative. CDR3s include the opening cysteine and the closing phenylalanine or tryptophan. Each record gives: J gene, V gene, CDR3 length, D gene, clone size, CDR3 DNA, CDR3 protein. A D gene is named only where the DNA matches it firmly. A clone size is listed for some rows: how often the clone was seen (once, few, many), or a class if it is expanded.

TRBJ1-2 | TRBV4-1 | 14 | - | - | TGCGCCAGCAGCCCCCAGGGTATCGACTATGGCTACACCTTC | CASSPQGIDYGYTF
TRBJ1-1 | TRBV6-1 | 14 | - | - | TGTGCCAGCAGCCAAGACGGGAAGAACACTGAAGCTTTCTTT | CASSQDGKNTEAFF
TRBJ1-1 | TRBV19 | 14 | - | - | TGTGCCAGTAGTCGTAGCAAACAGAACACTGAAGCTTTCTTT | CASSRSKQNTEAFF
TRBJ1-3 | TRBV6-6 | 11 | - | - | TGTGCCAGCACCTATGGAAACACCATATATTTT | CASTYGNTIYF
TRBJ2-1 | TRBV5-1 | 15 | TRBD2 | - | TGCGCCAGCAGCGGACTAGCGGGAGCGGGCGATGAGCAGTTCTTC | CASSGLAGAGDEQFF
TRBJ2-7 | TRBV7-9 | 15 | TRBD1 | - | TGTGCCAGCAGCTTGGCCCGTACAGGGGGTCGCGAGCAGTACTTC | CASSLARTGGREQYF
TRBJ2-7 | TRBV6-1 | 14 | TRBD2 | - | TGTGCCAGCGGGACGGCGGGAGGAAGCTACGAGCAGTACTTC | CASGTAGGSYEQYF
TRBJ1-2 | TRBV5-1 | 15 | - | - | TGCGCCAGCAGCTTGGTGGGGGAGGGCGGGGGAGGCTACACCTTC | CASSLVGEGGGGYTF
TRBJ1-4 | TRBV7-9 | 15 | TRBD1 | - | TGTGCCAGCAGCAGGGACAGGGGGCAAAGTGAAAAACTGTTTTTT | CASSRDRGQSEKLFF
TRBJ2-7 | TRBV5-6 | 14 | - | once | TGTGCCAGCAGCTTGACAGGGATGTTCTACGAGCAGTACTTC | CASSLTGMFYEQYF
TRBJ2-7 | TRBV5-4 | 14 | TRBD1 | - | TGTGCCAGCAGCTTGACAGGGGGGCCCTACGAGCAGTACTTC | CASSLTGGPYEQYF
TRBJ1-2 | TRBV6-5 | 13 | - | - | TGTGCCAGCAGTCTGACAACGGACTATGGCTACACCTTC | CASSLTTDYGYTF
TRBJ1-1 | TRBV14 | 14 | - | few | TGTGCCAGCAGCCCCCAAAGGCCAGGGACTGAAGCTTTCTTT | CASSPQRPGTEAFF
TRBJ1-4 | TRBV9 | 14 | - | few | TGTGCCAGCAGTGCGGGTGAGGGGGACGAAAAACTGTTTTTT | CASSAGEGDEKLFF
TRBJ2-1 | TRBV7-9 | 15 | TRBD2 | - | TGTGCCAGCAGTTCCGGGACTAGCGGGAACAATGAGCAGTTCTTC | CASSSGTSGNNEQFF
TRBJ1-1 | TRBV5-5 | 13 | - | - | TGTGCCAGCAGCTTGGCGGTCGAAACTGAAGCTTTCTTT | CASSLAVETEAFF
TRBJ2-1 | TRBV6-6 | 16 | TRBD2 | few | TGTGCCAGCAGTTCCCTAGCGGGGGGGATTTACAATGAGCAGTTCTTC | CASSSLAGGIYNEQFF
TRBJ2-3 | TRBV11-2 | 14 | TRBD1 | - | TGTGCCAGCAGCACAGGGGCAAGCGGTGGGGCGCAGTATTTT | CASSTGASGGAQYF
TRBJ2-1 | TRBV7-3 | 14 | - | few | TGTGCCAGCAGCTTGGGAGGGGGGTACAATGAGCAGTTCTTC | CASSLGGGYNEQFF
TRBJ1-2 | TRBV7-6 | 16 | - | - | TGTGCCAGCAGCCCTAGGATTGTATTGGAGGCCTATGGCTACACCTTC | CASSPRIVLEAYGYTF
TRBJ1-2 | TRBV6-1 | 14 | - | - | TGTGCCAGCAGTTTTTCCAGGTTTTCAAATGGCTACACCTTC | CASSFSRFSNGYTF
TRBJ1-1 | TRBV7-8 | 14 | TRBD1 | many | TGTGCCAGCAGCTCCGGACAGGGGGAGTTGGAAGCTTTCTTT | CASSSGQGELEAFF
TRBJ2-1 | TRBV9 | 15 | - | - | TGTGCCAGCAGCGGGAGGACGGGTTCCTACAATGAGCAGTTCTTC | CASSGRTGSYNEQFF
TRBJ1-4 | TRBV7-9 | 12 | TRBD1 | once | TGTGCCAGCAGCCCCCCAGGGGGAAAACTGTTTTTT | CASSPPGGKLFF
TRBJ2-7 | TRBV7-9 | 17 | TRBD2 | once | TGTGCTAGCAGCCCCCCTCCGGGACTAGCGGGGGCGTACGAGCAGTATTTC | CASSPPPGLAGAYEQYF
TRBJ2-2 | TRBV11-2 | 15 | TRBD2 | - | TGTGCCAGCAGCTTATTCGGGGGGGCGGCCGGGGAGCTGTTTTTT | CASSLFGGAAGELFF
TRBJ1-3 | TRBV30 | 17 | - | once | TGTGCCTGGAGTGTACCCCGCGGCGGGAGCTCTGGAGACACCATATATTTT | CAWSVPRGGSSGDTIYF
TRBJ2-6 | TRBV5-1 | 15 | - | - | TGCGCCAGCAGCCCCGTTCCTTCTGGGGCCAACGTCCTGACTTTC | CASSPVPSGANVLTF
TRBJ2-3 | TRBV9 | 14 | - | - | TGTGCCAGCAGCGTAGAACAATCCACAGATACGCAGTATTTT | CASSVEQSTDTQYF
TRBJ1-5 | TRBV6-1 | 13 | - | - | TGTGCCAGCAGTAATCAAGAGAATCAGCCCCAGCATTTT | CASSNQENQPQHF
TRBJ2-1 | TRBV5-1 | 14 | TRBD1 | few | TGCGCCAGCAGCCCGACGCCGACGACAGGGGAGCAGTTCTTC | CASSPTPTTGEQFF
TRBJ1-3 | TRBV4-1 | 17 | - | - | TGCGCCAGCAGCCAAATTCCCCCAGGGGACTCTGGAAACACCATATATTTT | CASSQIPPGDSGNTIYF
TRBJ1-1 | TRBV5-4 | 19 | - | - | TGTGCCAGCAGCTTTAGGACCTCCTTCGCAGGGGCTATGAACACTGAAGCTTTCTTT | CASSFRTSFAGAMNTEAFF
TRBJ2-6 | TRBV14 | 19 | - | - | TGTGCCAGCAGCCAAGACAGGGGTCTGTCGGCCTCTGGGGCCAACGTCCTGACTTTC | CASSQDRGLSASGANVLTF
TRBJ2-4 | TRBV5-6 | 15 | TRBD1 | - | TGTGCCAGCAGCTTGAAGGACAGGGCCAAAAACATTCAGTACTTC | CASSLKDRAKNIQYF
TRBJ2-1 | TRBV5-6 | 13 | TRBD2 | - | TGTGCCAGCAGCCTTGGGGTAGCGGGAGTTTTGTTCTTC | CASSLGVAGVLFF
TRBJ2-3 | TRBV19 | 15 | - | - | TGTGCCAGTGGTACATATGCAGGGCTCACAGATACGCAGTATTTT | CASGTYAGLTDTQYF
TRBJ2-3 | TRBV19 | 16 | TRBD2 | - | TGTGCCAGTAGTATTGGACTAGCAGATAGCACAGATACGCAGTATTTT | CASSIGLADSTDTQYF
TRBJ1-2 | TRBV6-1 | 15 | - | - | TGTGCCAGCAGTGAATACGGTGAAGCTAACTATGGCTACACCTTC | CASSEYGEANYGYTF
TRBJ2-1 | TRBV7-9 | 17 | TRBD2 | few | TGTGCCAGCAGCTTAGCGGCTAGACTAGCGGACCACAATGAGCAGTTCTTC | CASSLAARLADHNEQFF